The next 5 T cell receptor beta chains were all read from a single sample in a study of T cells after yellow fever vaccination. TCRdb itself ran the 5' RACE reads through MiXCR, one entry per CDR3 protein. This sample has some 500,000 distinct CDR3 sequences, with 13% found just once. The source was PBMCs, collected on the day of the yellow fever booster vaccination. These receptors originate from a man aged 25-45 years who received the YFV17D yellow fever vaccine.

The chain carries TRBV12-3 or TRBV12-4 and TRBJ2-1; 9 nucleotides match TRBD2. Trimming at V came to 3 bases and at J to 5 bases, leaving 11 bases not matched to a gene. The CDR3 is 17 amino acids. In DNA, the CDR3 is TGTGCCAGCAGTTTTCAGGCGGGAGGGCCTGGGAACAATGAGCAGTTCTTC. It codes for CASSFQAGGPGNNEQFF.

This chain links TRBV4-3 with TRBJ2-7, with 9 positions matching TRBD1. The V gene's germline CDR1 is LGHNA and CDR2 YSLEER. The V segment lost 2 bases and the J segment 3 bases; nucleotides outside the gene matches: 2. The CDR3 extends over 14 amino acids. CDR3 loop: CASSQTGGNYEQYF. The CDR3, as DNA: TGCGCCAGCAGCCAAACAGGGGGCAACTACGAGCAGTACTTC.

The genes are TRBV29-1 and TRBJ2-3; no firm D call. Trimming removed 5 bases from V and 6 bases from J, with 15 bases in between. There are 13 residues in the CDR3. Germline V gene data show CDR1 as SQVTM and CDR2 as ANQGSEA. Written as DNA, the CDR3 is TGCAGCGTTACGACTGCCGCCGAGGATACGCAGTATTTT. It translates to CSVTTAAEDTQYF.

This chain uses TRBV14 with TRBJ2-1; possible D gene TRBD2, 5 bases. This CDR3 is built from 13 residues. V was shortened by 4 bases and J by 8 bases, with 12 bases between the two germline ends. Germline CDR1 reads SGHDN; CDR2 reads FVKESK. CDR3 bases: TGTGCCAGCAGCCCACTAGGACGCGATGAGCAGTTCTTC. This encodes CASSPLGRDEQFF. The full variable domain, its missing parts supplied by reference TRBV14 and TRBJ2-1, is EAGVTQFPSHSVIEKGQTVTLRCDPISGHDNLYWYRRVMGKEIKFLLHFVKESKQDESGMPNNRFLAERTGGTYSTLKVQPAELEDSGVYFCASSPLGRDEQFFGPGTRLTVL.

This clonotype was observed a few times. The junction differs from germline at one of its ends, possibly a read error. The gene calls are TRBV7-9 and TRBJ2-5; no firm D call. The CDR3 consists of 13 residues. CDR1 is SEHNR, CDR2 FQNEAQ, per germline (reference sequence). The CDR3 loop reads CASSLGTTPRSDF. In DNA, the CDR3 is TGTGCCAGCAGCTTAGGGACCACCCCCCGAAGTGACTTC.